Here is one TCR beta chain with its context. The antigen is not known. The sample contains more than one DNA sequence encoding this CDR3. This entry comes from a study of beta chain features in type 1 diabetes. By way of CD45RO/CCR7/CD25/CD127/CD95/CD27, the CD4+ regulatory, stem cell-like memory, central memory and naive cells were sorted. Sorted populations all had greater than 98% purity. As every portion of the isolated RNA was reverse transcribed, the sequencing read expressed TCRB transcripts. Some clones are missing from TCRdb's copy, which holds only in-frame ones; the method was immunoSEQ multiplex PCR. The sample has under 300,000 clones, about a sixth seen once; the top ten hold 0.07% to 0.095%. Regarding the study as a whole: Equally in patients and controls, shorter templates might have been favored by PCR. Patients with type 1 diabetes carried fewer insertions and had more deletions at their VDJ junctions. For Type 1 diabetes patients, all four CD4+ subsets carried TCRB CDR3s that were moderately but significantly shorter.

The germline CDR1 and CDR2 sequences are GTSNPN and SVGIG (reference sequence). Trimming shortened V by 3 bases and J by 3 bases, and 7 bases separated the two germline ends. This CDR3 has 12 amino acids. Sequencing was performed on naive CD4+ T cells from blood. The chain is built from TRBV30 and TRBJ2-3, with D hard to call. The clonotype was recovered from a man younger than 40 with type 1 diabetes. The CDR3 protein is CAWSPGTDTQYF. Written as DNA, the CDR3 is TGTGCCTGGAGCCCTGGGACAGATACGCAGTATTTT.